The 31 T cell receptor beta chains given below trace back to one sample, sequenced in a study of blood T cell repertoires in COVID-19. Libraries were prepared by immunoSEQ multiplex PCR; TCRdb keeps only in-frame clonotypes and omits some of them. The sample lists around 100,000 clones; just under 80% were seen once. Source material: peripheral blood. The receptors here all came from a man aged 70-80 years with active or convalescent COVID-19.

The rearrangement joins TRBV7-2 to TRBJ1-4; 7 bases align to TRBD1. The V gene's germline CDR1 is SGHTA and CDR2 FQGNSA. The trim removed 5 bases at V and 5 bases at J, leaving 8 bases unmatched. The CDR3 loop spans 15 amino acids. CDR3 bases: TGTGCCAGCAGCCCCGAGGGACAGTTGAATGAAAAACTGTTTTTT. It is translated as CASSPEGQLNEKLFF. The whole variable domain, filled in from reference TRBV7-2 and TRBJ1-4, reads GAGVSQSPSNKVTEKGKDVELRCDPISGHTALYWYRQSLGQGLEFLIYFQGNSAPDKSGLPSDRFSAERTGGSVSTLTIQRTQQEDSAVYLCASSPEGQLNEKLFFGSGTQLSVL.

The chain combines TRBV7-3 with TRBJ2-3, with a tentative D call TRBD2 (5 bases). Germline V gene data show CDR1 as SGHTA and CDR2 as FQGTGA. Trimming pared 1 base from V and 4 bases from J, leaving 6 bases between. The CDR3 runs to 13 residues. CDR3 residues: CASSLRRSDTQYF. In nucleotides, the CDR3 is TGTGCCAGCAGCTTAAGGAGGTCAGATACGCAGTATTTT.

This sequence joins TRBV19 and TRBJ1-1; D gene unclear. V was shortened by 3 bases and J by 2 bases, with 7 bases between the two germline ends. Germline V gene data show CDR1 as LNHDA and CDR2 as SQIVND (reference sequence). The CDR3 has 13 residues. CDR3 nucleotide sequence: TGTGCCAGTAGTATGAGGATAAACACTGAAGCTTTCTTT. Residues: CASSMRINTEAFF.

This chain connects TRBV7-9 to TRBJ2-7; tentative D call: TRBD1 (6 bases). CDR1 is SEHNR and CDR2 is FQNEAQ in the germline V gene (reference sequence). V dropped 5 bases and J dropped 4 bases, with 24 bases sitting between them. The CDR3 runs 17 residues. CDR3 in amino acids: CASSGDPWTDTLYEQYF. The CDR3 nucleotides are TGTGCCAGCAGCGGAGACCCCTGGACAGACACCTTATACGAGCAGTACTTC.

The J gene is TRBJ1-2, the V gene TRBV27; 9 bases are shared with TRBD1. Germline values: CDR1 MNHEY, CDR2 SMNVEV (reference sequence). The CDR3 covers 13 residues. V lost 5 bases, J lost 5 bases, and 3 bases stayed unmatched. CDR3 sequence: CASSPGTGYGYTF. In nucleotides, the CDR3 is TGTGCCAGCAGTCCCGGGACAGGGTATGGCTACACCTTC.

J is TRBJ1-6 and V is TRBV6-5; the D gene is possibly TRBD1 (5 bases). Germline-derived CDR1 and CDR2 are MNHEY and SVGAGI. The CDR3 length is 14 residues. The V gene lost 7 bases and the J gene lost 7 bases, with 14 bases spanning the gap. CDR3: CASNAGPRNSPLHF. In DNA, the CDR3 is TGTGCCAGCAATGCGGGGCCGCGGAATTCACCCCTCCACTTT.

DNA for the CDR3: TGTGCCAGCAGTTTGACAGACTACGAGCAGTACTTC. It encodes CASSLTDYEQYF. The chain recombines TRBV12-3 or TRBV12-4 with TRBJ2-7; perhaps TRBD1 as D (5 bases). This CDR3 is built from 12 residues. Between the trimmed V and J ends, which lost 3 bases and 3 bases, there was a span of 6 bases.

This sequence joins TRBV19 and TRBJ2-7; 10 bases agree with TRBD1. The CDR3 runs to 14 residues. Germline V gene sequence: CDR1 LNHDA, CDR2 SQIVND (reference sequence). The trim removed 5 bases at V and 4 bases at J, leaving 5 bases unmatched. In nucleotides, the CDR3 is TGTGCCAGTAGTCCCTGGACAGGGGGGTACGAGCAGTACTTC. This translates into CASSPWTGGYEQYF.

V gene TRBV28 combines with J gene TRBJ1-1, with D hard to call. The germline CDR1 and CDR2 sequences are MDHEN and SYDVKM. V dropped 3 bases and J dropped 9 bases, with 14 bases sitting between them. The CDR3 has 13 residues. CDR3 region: CASSFSPGPKAFF. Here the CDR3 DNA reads TGTGCCAGCAGTTTTTCCCCAGGTCCGAAAGCTTTCTTT.

The CDR3: CASSSNGLLAEAFF. Written as DNA, the CDR3 is TGTGCCAGCAGCTCTAATGGTCTGCTCGCCGAAGCTTTCTTT. The chain carries TRBV7-2 and TRBJ1-1; no clear D gene. The CDR3 is made up of 14 amino acids. Germline V gene lookup returns CDR1 SGHTA and CDR2 FQGNSA. The V end was cut by 4 bases, the J end by 8 bases, with 17 bases between.

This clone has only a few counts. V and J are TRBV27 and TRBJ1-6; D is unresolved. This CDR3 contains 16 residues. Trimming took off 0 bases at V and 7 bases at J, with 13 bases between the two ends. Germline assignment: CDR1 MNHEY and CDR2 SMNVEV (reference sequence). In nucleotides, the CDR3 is TGTGCCAGCAGTTTATCGGGCACCACTAGAAATTCACCCCTCCACTTT. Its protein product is CASSLSGTTRNSPLHF.

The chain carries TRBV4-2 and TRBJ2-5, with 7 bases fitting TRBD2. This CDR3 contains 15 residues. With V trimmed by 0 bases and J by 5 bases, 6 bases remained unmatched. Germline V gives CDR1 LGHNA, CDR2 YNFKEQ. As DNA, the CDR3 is TGTGCCAGCAGCCAAGATGGGGAGGGTAAGGAGACCCAGTACTTC. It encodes CASSQDGEGKETQYF.

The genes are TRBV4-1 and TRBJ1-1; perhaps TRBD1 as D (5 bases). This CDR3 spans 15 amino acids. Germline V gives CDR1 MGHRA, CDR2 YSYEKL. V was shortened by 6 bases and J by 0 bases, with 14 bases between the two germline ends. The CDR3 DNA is TGCGCCAGCAGGCAAAGTCCGACAGTGAACACTGAAGCTTTCTTT. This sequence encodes CASRQSPTVNTEAFF.

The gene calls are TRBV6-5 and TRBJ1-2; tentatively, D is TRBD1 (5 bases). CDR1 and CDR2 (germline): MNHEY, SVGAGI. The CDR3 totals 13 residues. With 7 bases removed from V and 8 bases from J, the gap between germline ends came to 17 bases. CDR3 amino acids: CASTRAGGNGYTF. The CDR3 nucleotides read TGTGCCAGCACCAGAGCCGGGGGGAACGGCTACACCTTC.

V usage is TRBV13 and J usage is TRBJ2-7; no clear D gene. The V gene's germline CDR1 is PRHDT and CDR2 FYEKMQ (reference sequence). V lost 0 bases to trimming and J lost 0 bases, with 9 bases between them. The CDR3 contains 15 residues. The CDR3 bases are TGTGCCAGCAGCTTAGGCGGTAGGAGCTCCTACGAGCAGTACTTC. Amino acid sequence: CASSLGGRSSYEQYF.

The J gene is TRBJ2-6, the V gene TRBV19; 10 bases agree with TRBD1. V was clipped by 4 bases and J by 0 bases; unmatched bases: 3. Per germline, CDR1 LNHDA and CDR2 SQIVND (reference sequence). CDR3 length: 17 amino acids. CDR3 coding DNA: TGTGCCAGTAGTACCCGGACAGGGGGCTCTGGGGCCAACGTCCTGACTTTC. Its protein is CASSTRTGGSGANVLTF.

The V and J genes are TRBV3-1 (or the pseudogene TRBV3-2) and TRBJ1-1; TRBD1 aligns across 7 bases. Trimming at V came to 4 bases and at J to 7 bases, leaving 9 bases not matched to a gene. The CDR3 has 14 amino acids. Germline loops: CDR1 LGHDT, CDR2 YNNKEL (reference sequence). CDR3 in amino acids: CASSRRTGDYEAFF. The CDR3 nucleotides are TGTGCCAGCAGCCGTAGGACAGGAGACTATGAAGCTTTCTTT.

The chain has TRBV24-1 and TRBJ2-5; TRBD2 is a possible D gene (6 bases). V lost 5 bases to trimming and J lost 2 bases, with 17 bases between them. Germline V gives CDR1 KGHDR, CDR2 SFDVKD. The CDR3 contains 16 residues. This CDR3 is CATSVGPGVGQETQYF. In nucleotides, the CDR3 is TGTGCCACCAGTGTGGGACCGGGAGTGGGACAAGAGACCCAGTACTTC.

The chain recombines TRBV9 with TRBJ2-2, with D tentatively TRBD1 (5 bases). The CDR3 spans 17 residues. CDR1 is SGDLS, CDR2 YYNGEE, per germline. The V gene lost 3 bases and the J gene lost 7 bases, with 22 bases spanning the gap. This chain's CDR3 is CASSARDWGGIGGELFF. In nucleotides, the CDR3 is TGTGCCAGCAGCGCCAGGGATTGGGGCGGAATAGGCGGGGAGCTGTTTTTT.

As DNA, the CDR3 is TGTGCCAGTGGCCCACGACAGGGGGCGCGTACCGGGGAGCTGTTTTTT. This gives the protein CASGPRQGARTGELFF. The chain is built from TRBV19 and TRBJ2-2; 10 bases match TRBD1. Germline loops: CDR1 LNHDA, CDR2 SQIVND (reference sequence). This CDR3 contains 16 residues. V shed 8 bases and J 5 bases; nucleotides not matched to a gene: 11.

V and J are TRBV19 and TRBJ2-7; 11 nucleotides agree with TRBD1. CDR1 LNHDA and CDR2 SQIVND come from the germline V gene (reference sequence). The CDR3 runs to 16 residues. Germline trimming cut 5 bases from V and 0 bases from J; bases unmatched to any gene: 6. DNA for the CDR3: TGTGCCAGTAGTCGAGCCGGGACAGGGGGCTCCTACGAGCAGTACTTC. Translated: CASSRAGTGGSYEQYF.

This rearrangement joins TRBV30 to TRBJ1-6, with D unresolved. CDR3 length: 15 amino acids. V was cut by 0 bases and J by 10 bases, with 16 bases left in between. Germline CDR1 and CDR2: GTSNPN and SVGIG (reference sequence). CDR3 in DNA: TGTGCCTGGAGTGTACGGTCCGGGAAGGACTCACCCCTCCACTTT. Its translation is CAWSVRSGKDSPLHF.

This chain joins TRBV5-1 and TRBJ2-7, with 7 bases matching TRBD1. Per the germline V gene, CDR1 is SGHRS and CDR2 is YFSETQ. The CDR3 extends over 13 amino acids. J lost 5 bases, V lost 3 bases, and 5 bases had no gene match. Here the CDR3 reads CASSWDRNDEQYF. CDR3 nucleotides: TGCGCCAGCAGCTGGGACAGAAACGACGAGCAGTACTTC.

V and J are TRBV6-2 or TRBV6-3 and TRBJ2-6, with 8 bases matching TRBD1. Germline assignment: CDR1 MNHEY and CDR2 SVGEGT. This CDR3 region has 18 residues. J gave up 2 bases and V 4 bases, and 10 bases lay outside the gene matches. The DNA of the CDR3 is TGTGCCAGCAGTTCCACCCCAGGGGGCGCGGCTGGGGCCAACGTCCTGACTTTC. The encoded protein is CASSSTPGGAAGANVLTF.

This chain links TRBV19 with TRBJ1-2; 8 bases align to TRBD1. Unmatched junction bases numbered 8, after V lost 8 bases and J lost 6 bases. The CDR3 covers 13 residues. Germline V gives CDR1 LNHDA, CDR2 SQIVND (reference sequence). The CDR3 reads CASFSRGRNGYTF. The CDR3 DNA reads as TGTGCCAGTTTCTCCAGGGGGCGAAATGGCTACACCTTC.

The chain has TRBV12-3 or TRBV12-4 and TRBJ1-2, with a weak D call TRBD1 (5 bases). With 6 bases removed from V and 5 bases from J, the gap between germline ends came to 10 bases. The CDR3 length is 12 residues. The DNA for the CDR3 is TGTGCCAGCAGGGGGGGAAGGTATGGCTACACCTTC. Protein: CASRGGRYGYTF.

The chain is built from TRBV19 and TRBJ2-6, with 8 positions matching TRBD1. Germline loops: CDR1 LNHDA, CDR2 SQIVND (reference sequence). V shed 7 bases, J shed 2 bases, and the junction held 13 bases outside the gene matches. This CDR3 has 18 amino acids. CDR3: CASNTPGGAGAGANVLTF. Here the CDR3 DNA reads TGTGCCAGTAATACACCAGGGGGCGCCGGGGCTGGGGCCAACGTCCTGACTTTC. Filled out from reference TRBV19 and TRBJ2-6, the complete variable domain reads DGGITQSPKYLFRKEGQNVTLSCEQNLNHDAMYWYRQDPGQGLRLIYYSQIVNDFQKGDIAEGYSVSREKKESFPLTVTSAQKNPTAFYLCASNTPGGAGAGANVLTFGAGSRLTVL.

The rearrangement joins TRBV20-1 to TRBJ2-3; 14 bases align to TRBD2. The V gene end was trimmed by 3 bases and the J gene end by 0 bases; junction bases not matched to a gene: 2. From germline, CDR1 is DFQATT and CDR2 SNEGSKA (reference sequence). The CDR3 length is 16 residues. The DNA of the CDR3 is TGCAGTGCTAGTTGGACTAGCGGGGGGAGCACAGATACGCAGTATTTT. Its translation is CSASWTSGGSTDTQYF.

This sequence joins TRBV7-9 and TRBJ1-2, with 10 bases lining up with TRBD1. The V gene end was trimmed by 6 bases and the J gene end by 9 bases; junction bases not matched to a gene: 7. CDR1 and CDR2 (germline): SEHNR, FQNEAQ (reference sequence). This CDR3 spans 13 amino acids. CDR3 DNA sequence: TGTGCCAGCAGGCTGACAGGGGGCGCGAGCTACACCTTC. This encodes CASRLTGGASYTF. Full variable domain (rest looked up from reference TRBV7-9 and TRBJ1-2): DTGVSQNPRHKITKRGQNVTFRCDPISEHNRLYWYRQTLGQGPEFLTYFQNEAQLEKSRLLSDRFSAERPKGSFSTLEIQRTEQGDSAMYLCASRLTGGASYTFGSGTRLTVV.

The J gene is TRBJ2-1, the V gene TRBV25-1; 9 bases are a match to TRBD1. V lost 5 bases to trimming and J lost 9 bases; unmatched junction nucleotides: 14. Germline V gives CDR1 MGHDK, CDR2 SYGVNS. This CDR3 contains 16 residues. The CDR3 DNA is TGTGCCAGCAGTAAGTCCGGGACAGGGAATACTGGTGAGCAGTTCTTC. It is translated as CASSKSGTGNTGEQFF.

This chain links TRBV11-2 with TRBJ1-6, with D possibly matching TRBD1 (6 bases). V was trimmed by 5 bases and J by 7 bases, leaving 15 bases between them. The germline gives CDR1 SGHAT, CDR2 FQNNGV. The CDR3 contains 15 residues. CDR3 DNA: TGTGCCAGCAGCGCAACAGGGTGGCGAAATTCACCCCTCCACTTT. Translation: CASSATGWRNSPLHF.